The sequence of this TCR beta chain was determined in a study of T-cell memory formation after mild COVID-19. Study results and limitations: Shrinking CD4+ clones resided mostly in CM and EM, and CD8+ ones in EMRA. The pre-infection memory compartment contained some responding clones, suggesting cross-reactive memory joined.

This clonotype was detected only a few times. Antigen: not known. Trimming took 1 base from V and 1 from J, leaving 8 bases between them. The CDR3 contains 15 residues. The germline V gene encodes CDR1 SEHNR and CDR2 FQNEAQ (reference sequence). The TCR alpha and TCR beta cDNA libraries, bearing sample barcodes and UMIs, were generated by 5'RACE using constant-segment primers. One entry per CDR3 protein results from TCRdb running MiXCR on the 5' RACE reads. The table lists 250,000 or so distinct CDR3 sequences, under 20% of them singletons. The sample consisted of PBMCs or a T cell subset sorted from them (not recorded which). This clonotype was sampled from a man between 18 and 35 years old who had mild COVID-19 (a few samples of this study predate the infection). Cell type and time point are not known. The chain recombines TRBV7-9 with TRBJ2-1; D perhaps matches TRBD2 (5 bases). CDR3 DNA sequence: TGTGCCAGCAGCTTAGACGGACTTTCCTACAATGAGCAGTTCTTC. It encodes CASSLDGLSYNEQFF.